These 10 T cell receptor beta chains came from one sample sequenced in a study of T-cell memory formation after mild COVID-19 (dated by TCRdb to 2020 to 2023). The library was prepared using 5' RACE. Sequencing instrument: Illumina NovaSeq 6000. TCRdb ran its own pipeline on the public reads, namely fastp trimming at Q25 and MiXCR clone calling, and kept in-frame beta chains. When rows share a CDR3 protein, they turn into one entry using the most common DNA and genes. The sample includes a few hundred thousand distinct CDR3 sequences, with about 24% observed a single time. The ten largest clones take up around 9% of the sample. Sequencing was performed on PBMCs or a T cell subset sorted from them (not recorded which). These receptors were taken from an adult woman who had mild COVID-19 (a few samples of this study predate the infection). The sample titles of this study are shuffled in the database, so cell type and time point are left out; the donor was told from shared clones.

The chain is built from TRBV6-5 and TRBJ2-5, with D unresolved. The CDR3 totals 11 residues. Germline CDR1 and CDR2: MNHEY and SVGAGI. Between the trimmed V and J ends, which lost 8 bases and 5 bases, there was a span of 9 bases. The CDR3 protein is CASQLQETQYF. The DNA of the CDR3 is TGTGCCAGCCAACTCCAGGAGACCCAGTACTTC.

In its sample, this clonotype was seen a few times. CDR3 DNA sequence: TGCAGCGTCCGACAGCCGAACACTGAAGCTTTCTTT. It translates to CSVRQPNTEAFF. The chain couples TRBV29-1 to TRBJ1-1; D perhaps matches TRBD1 (5 bases). V was shortened by 6 bases and J by 1 base, with 9 bases between the two germline ends. The CDR3 is made up of 12 amino acids. CDR1 SQVTM and CDR2 ANQGSEA come from the germline V gene.

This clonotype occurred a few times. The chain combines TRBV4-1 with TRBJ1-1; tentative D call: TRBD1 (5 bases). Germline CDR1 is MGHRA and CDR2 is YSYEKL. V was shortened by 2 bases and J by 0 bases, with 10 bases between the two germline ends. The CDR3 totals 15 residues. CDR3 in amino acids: CASSQSGTVNTEAFF. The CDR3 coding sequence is TGCGCCAGCAGCCAATCCGGGACGGTGAACACTGAAGCTTTCTTT.

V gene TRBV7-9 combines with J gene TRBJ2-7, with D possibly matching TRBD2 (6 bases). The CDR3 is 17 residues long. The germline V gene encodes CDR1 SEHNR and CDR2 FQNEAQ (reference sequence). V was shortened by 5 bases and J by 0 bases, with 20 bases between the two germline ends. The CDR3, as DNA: TGTGCCAGCAGCCCCCGGAGGCAGCGGGCAAACTCCTACGAGCAGTACTTC. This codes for CASSPRRQRANSYEQYF.

CDR3 nucleotides: TGCGCCAGCAACAATGCGGGGGCCAAAAACATTCAGTACTTC. It encodes CASNNAGAKNIQYF. V is TRBV4-1 and J is TRBJ2-4, with a possible D match to TRBD2 (6 bases). This CDR3 is built from 14 residues. Germline V gives CDR1 MGHRA, CDR2 YSYEKL. V gave up 7 bases and J gave up 1 base, with 11 bases separating them.

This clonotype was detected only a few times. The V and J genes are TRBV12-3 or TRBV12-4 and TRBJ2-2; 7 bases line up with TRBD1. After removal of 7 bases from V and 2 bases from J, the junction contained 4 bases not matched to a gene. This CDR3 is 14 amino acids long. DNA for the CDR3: TGTGCCAGCACGGGACAGCTTAACACCGGGGAGCTGTTTTTT. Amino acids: CASTGQLNTGELFF.

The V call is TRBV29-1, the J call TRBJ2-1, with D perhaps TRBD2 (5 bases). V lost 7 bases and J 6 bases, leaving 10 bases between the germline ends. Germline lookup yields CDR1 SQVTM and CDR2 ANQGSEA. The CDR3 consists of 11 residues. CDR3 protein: CSALDSNEQFF. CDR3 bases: TGCAGCGCCTTGGACTCCAATGAGCAGTTCTTC.

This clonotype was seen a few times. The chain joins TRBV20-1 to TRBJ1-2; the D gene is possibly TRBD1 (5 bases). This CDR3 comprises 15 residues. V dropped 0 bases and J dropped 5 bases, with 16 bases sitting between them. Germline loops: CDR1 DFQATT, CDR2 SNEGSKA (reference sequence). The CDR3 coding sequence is TGCAGTGCTAGAGACCCCGGGGGGGATTGGTATGGCTACACCTTC. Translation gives CSARDPGGDWYGYTF.

Here the CDR3 DNA reads TGCAGTGCCGAGGCAGGGTGGGATCAGCCCCAGCATTTT. It is translated as CSAEAGWDQPQHF. The genes are TRBV20-1 and TRBJ1-5; D perhaps matches TRBD1 (5 bases). The V end was cut by 6 bases, the J end by 5 bases, with 14 bases between. Germline V gives CDR1 DFQATT, CDR2 SNEGSKA (reference sequence). This CDR3 comprises 13 residues.

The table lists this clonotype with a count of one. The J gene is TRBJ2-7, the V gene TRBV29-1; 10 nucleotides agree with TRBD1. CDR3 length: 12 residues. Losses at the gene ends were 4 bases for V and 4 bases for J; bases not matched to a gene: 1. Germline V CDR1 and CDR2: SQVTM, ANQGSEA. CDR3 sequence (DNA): TGCAGCGTTGGGGGACAGGGGTACGAGCAGTACTTC. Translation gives CSVGGQGYEQYF.